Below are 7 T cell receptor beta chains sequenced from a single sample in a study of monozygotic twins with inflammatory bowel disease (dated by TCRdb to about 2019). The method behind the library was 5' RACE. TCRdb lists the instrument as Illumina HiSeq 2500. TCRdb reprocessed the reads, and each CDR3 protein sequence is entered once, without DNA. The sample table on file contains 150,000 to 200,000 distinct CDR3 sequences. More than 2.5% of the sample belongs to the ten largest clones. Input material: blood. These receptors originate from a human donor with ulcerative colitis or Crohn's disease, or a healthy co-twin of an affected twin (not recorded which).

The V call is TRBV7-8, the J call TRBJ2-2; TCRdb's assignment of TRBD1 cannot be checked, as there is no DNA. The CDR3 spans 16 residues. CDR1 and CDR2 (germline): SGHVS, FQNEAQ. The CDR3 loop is CASSLRRDRGNRELFF.

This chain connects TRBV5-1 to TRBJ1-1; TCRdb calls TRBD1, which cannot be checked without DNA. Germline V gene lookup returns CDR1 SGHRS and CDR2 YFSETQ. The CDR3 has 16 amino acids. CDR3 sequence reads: CASSLVPGGLNTEAFF.

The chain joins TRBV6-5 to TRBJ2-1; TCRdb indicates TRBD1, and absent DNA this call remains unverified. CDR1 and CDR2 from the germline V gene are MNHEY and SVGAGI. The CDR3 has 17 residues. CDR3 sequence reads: CASSPLSPGTGYNEQFF.

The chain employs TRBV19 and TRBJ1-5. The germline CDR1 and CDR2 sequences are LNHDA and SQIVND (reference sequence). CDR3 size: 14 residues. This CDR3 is CASSIRYSNQPQHF.

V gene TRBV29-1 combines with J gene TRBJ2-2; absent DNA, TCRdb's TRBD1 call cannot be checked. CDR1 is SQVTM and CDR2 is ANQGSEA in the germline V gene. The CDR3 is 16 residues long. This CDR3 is CSVVRQRQENTGELFF.

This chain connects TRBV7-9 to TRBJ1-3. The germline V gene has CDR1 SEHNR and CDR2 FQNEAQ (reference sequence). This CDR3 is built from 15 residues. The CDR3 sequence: CASSFGPNSGNTIYF.

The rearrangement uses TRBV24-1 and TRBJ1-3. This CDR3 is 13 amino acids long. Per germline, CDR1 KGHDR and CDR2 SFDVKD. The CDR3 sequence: CATSSVSGNTIYF.